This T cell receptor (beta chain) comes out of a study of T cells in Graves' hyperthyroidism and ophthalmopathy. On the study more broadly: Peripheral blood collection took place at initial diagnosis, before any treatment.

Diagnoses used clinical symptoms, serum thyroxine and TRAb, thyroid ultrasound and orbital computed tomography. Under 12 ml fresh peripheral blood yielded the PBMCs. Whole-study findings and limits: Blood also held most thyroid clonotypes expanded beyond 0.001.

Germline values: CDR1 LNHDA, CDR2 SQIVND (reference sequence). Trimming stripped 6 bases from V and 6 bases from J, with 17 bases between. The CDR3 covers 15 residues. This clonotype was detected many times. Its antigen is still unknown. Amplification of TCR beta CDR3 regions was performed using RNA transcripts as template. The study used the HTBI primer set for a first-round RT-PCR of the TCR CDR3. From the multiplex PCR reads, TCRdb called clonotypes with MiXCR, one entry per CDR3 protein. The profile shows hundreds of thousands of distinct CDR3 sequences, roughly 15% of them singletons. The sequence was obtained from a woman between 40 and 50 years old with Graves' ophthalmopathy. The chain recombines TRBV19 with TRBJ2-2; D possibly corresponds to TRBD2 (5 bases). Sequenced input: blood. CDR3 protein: CASSSHYPEAGELFF. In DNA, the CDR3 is TGTGCCAGTAGCTCTCACTATCCGGAGGCCGGGGAGCTGTTTTTT.